Listed below are T cell receptor beta chains from one sample, sequenced in a study of post-analysis software for immune sequencing data. TCRdb called the PCR reads again in MiXCR, with one record for every CDR3 protein. The sample gives about 820,000 distinct CDR3 sequences, 53% of which show up once; about 4.5% is in the top ten. Sequenced: blood. Source of these receptors: a girl between 5 and 17 years old with multiple sclerosis. CDR3s include the opening cysteine and the closing phenylalanine or tryptophan. A D gene is named only where the DNA matches it firmly. Some rows mark clone size as missing; the rest say once, few, many or name a class of expanded clone.

NA	TRBV12-3/TRBV12-4	TRBJ2-7	once	CASSFMWGGRVYEQYF	TGTGCCAGCAGTTTTATGTGGGGTGGACGGGTCTACGAGCAGTACTTC
TRBD1	TRBV20-1	TRBJ1-2	few	CSARDRYRGGGYTF	TGCAGTGCTAGAGATAGATACAGGGGAGGAGGCTACACCTTC
NA	TRBV5-1	TRBJ2-7	NA	CASSPQGPGHHEQYF	TGCGCCAGCAGCCCTCAAGGACCGGGACACCACGAGCAGTACTTC
NA	TRBV6-6	TRBJ1-1	few	CASSDTEAFF	TGTGCCAGCAGCGACACTGAAGCTTTCTTT
TRBD1	TRBV29-1	TRBJ2-7	few	CSVESGGYEQYF	TGCAGCGTTGAATCAGGGGGCTACGAGCAGTACTTC
TRBD2	TRBV2	TRBJ2-1	NA	CASSSPGLSGEQFF	TGTGCCAGCAGTTCCCCGGGACTAAGCGGTGAGCAGTTCTTC
NA	TRBV27	TRBJ2-5	NA	CASRRASPSQGYPGVYYGQYF	TGTGCCAGCAGAAGAGCGAGTCCTAGTCAGGGATACCCTGGGGTATACTACGGGCAGTACTTC
NA	TRBV29-1	TRBJ2-7	many	CSVATGPYEQYF	TGCAGCGTTGCCACAGGGCCTTACGAGCAGTACTTC
NA	TRBV6-5	TRBJ2-5	NA	CASSRSQEWYNEQYF	TGTGCCAGCAGTCGATCTCAAGAGTGGTACAATGAGCAGTACTTC
TRBD1	TRBV7-9	TRBJ2-3	NA	CASRTDRATDTQYF	TGTGCCAGCAGAACGGACAGGGCCACAGATACGCAGTATTTT
NA	TRBV29-1	TRBJ2-3	NA	CSVDPRGATDTQYF	TGCAGCGTTGATCCCCGGGGAGCCACAGATACGCAGTATTTT
NA	TRBV4-1	TRBJ2-7	NA	CASSQVGGGGYEQYF	TGCGCCAGCAGCCAAGTCGGAGGGGGAGGCTACGAGCAGTACTTC
TRBD1	TRBV27	TRBJ2-6	NA	CASSLMDRFSGANVLTF	TGTGCCAGCAGTTTAATGGACAGGTTCTCTGGGGCCAACGTCCTGACTTTC
NA	TRBV20-1	TRBJ2-5	NA	CSVPGLPLGETQYF	TGCAGTGTCCCGGGACTCCCTTTGGGGGAGACCCAGTACTTC
NA	TRBV7-9	TRBJ2-5	NA	CASSLGAPRGPRETQYF	TGTGCCAGCAGCTTAGGGGCCCCCAGGGGCCCGAGAGAGACCCAGTACTTC
NA	TRBV6-2/TRBV6-3	TRBJ1-5	NA	CASSSAGGRPQHF	TGTGCCAGCAGTTCCGCTGGGGGCAGGCCCCAGCATTTT
TRBD2	TRBV7-8	TRBJ2-7	NA	CASSLRGAGALYEQYF	TGTGCCAGCAGCCTACGAGGAGCGGGGGCTCTCTACGAGCAGTACTTC
NA	TRBV27	TRBJ1-5	NA	CASSSRTDSNQPQHF	TGTGCCAGCAGTTCCCGGACGGATAGCAATCAGCCCCAGCATTTT
NA	TRBV5-1	TRBJ2-1	few	CASSLYGNEQFF	TGCGCCAGCAGCTTGTACGGCAATGAGCAGTTCTTC
TRBD2	TRBV12-3/TRBV12-4	TRBJ2-1	NA	CASSFRTSGRPSSYNEQFF	TGTGCCAGCAGTTTCCGGACTAGCGGGAGGCCCAGCTCCTACAATGAGCAGTTCTTC
TRBD1	TRBV2	TRBJ1-2	NA	CASSNQGVAYGYTF	TGTGCCAGCAGTAACCAGGGGGTCGCCTATGGCTACACCTTC
TRBD1	TRBV5-5	TRBJ1-6	NA	CASSGGTRTGAVDSPLHF	TGTGCCAGCAGCGGGGGAACCCGAACAGGGGCTGTGGATTCACCCCTCCACTTT
TRBD1	TRBV27	TRBJ2-1	few	CASRSRDRAYNEQFF	TGTGCCAGCAGAAGCCGGGACAGGGCCTACAATGAGCAGTTCTTC
NA	TRBV7-9	TRBJ2-7	few	CASSSSYYEQYF	TGTGCCAGCAGCTCAAGTTACTACGAGCAGTACTTC
NA	TRBV7-2	TRBJ2-7	NA	CASSFFRPYEQYF	TGTGCCAGCAGCTTTTTCCGCCCCTACGAGCAGTACTTC
TRBD2	TRBV25-1	TRBJ2-7	NA	CASSAGGLAGFYEQYF	TGTGCCAGCAGTGCCGGGGGACTAGCGGGGTTCTACGAGCAGTACTTC
NA	TRBV4-1	TRBJ2-7	few	CASSQGKVLDFRYEQYF	TGCGCCAGCAGCCAAGGTAAAGTTCTGGACTTCCGCTACGAGCAGTACTTC
NA	TRBV3-1	TRBJ2-1	NA	CASSLLTLDEQFF	TGTGCCAGCAGCCTCCTAACCCTCGATGAGCAGTTCTTC